The 28 T cell receptor beta chains reported below all come from one sample, sequenced in a study of T cell changes during pregnancy in multiple sclerosis. Data came from immunoSEQ multiplex PCR; TCRdb stores just in-frame clones and leaves some out. This table has about 66,000 clones, 90% appearing once. The sample was peripheral blood, taken in the third trimester of pregnancy. The origin of the receptors is a female donor with multiple sclerosis, enrolled in a pregnancy study.

The chain has TRBV4-2 and TRBJ1-1; 8 bases fit TRBD1. The J segment lost 4 bases and the V segment lost 4 bases, leaving 14 bases of the junction unmatched. CDR1 and CDR2 (germline): LGHNA, YNFKEQ. This CDR3 contains 17 residues. The CDR3 region has the DNA TGTGCCAGCAGCCGGCTACTTGACAGGGGCCAGGGCACTGAAGCTTTCTTT. This codes for CASSRLLDRGQGTEAFF.

The genes are TRBV9 and TRBJ2-7; D may be TRBD1 (6 bases). Trimming cost V 0 bases and J 4 bases, with 14 bases left between them. Germline lookup yields CDR1 SGDLS and CDR2 YYNGEE. The length of the CDR3 is 15 residues. CDR3: CASSVGPGDSYEQYF. The CDR3 bases are TGTGCCAGCAGCGTAGGGCCAGGGGATTCATACGAGCAGTACTTC.

The chain combines TRBV4-3 with TRBJ1-2, with D possibly being TRBD1 (5 bases). Trimming took 0 bases from V and 4 from J, leaving 12 bases between them. Germline CDR1 is LGHNA and CDR2 is YSLEER. The CDR3 is 15 residues long. DNA of the CDR3: TGCGCCAGCAGCCAAGATCATCAGGGCGGCTATGGCTACACCTTC. It codes for CASSQDHQGGYGYTF.

The chain couples TRBV27 to TRBJ2-2; 8 bases agree with TRBD1. V gave up 6 bases and J gave up 4 bases; unmatched junction bases: 10. The CDR3 extends over 16 amino acids. The germline V gene encodes CDR1 MNHEY and CDR2 SMNVEV (reference sequence). The CDR3 sequence is CASSPTRTGSTGELFF. The CDR3 bases are TGTGCCAGCAGCCCGACGAGGACAGGGAGCACCGGGGAGCTGTTTTTT.

The chain combines TRBV30 with TRBJ1-4; 8 nucleotides agree with TRBD1. The CDR3 totals 12 residues. Germline CDR1 GTSNPN, CDR2 SVGIG (reference sequence). CDR3 amino acids: CAYGTGGEKLFF. The CDR3 nucleotides are TGTGCATATGGGACAGGCGGTGAAAAACTGTTTTTT.

The chain recombines TRBV11-3 with TRBJ2-7; 8 nucleotides line up with TRBD1. Germline V lookup: CDR1 SGHNT, CDR2 YENEEA. V gave up 5 bases and J gave up 0 bases; unmatched junction bases: 9. The CDR3 loop spans 16 amino acids. The CDR3 spells CASSPLTGANSYEQYF. In DNA, the CDR3 is TGTGCCAGCAGCCCTCTGACAGGGGCCAACTCCTACGAGCAGTACTTC.

This clone showed up just once. The V call is TRBV13, the J call TRBJ2-3; 7 bases fit TRBD2. This CDR3 spans 16 amino acids. V shed 1 base, J shed 2 bases, and the junction held 6 bases outside the gene matches. The V gene's germline CDR1 is PRHDT and CDR2 FYEKMQ (reference sequence). CDR3 sequence: CASSLAQRGNTDTQYF. In DNA, the CDR3 is TGTGCCAGCAGCTTAGCGCAGCGGGGCAACACAGATACGCAGTATTTT.

CDR3 amino acids: CASKQGAANTGELFF. CDR3 DNA sequence: TGTGCCAGTAAACAGGGGGCTGCGAACACCGGGGAGCTGTTTTTT. The chain links TRBV19 to TRBJ2-2; 9 bases align to TRBD1. The CDR3 runs 15 residues. In germline, CDR1 is LNHDA, CDR2 SQIVND (reference sequence). J lost 0 bases, V lost 7 bases, and 3 bases had no gene match.

The gene calls are TRBV19 and TRBJ1-2; 8 nucleotides align to TRBD1. The CDR3 is 15 residues long. J gave up 1 base and V 5 bases, and 6 bases lay outside the gene matches. Per germline, CDR1 LNHDA and CDR2 SQIVND (reference sequence). The CDR3 sequence is CASSVGQGHNYGYTF. The CDR3 nucleotides read TGTGCCAGTAGTGTCGGACAGGGCCATAACTATGGCTACACCTTC.

The gene calls are TRBV6-6 and TRBJ1-5; 7 bases are a match to TRBD1. CDR1 and CDR2 from the germline V gene are MNHNY and SVGAGI (reference sequence). J gave up 0 bases and V 3 bases, and 5 bases lay outside the gene matches. This CDR3 has 16 amino acids. CDR3 nucleotide sequence: TGTGCCAGCAGTTATTGGACAGGTGATAGCAATCAGCCCCAGCATTTT. It codes for CASSYWTGDSNQPQHF.

This chain connects TRBV2 to TRBJ1-2; possibly TRBD1 for D (5 bases). The CDR3 sequence is 14 residues long. Germline lookup yields CDR1 SNHLY and CDR2 FYNNEI. V was cut by 5 bases and J by 3 bases, with 13 bases left in between. CDR3 residues: CASSRGSADYGYTF. The CDR3 DNA is TGTGCCAGCAGTCGGGGGTCGGCGGACTATGGCTACACCTTC.

This sequence joins TRBV18 and TRBJ1-2; D is ambiguous. This CDR3 comprises 13 residues. Trimming took 5 bases from V and 4 from J, leaving 11 bases between them. Germline V CDR1 and CDR2: KGHSH, LQKENI. The CDR3 sequence is CASSTSESYGYTF. The CDR3 DNA reads TGTGCCAGCTCAACGAGCGAGAGCTATGGCTACACCTTC.

The chain has TRBV5-8 and TRBJ1-2; D might be TRBD1 (5 bases). Germline CDR1 SGHTS, CDR2 YDEGEE. V shed 2 bases and J shed 2 bases, with 10 bases lying between them. This CDR3 contains 14 residues. CDR3 DNA sequence: TGTGCCAGCAGCTTCAGGGTTATCAACTATGGCTACACCTTC. It encodes CASSFRVINYGYTF.

By share, this clone counts as medium-sized. This rearrangement joins TRBV5-1 to TRBJ1-2; 7 positions agree with TRBD1. The V gene end was trimmed by 4 bases and the J gene end by 7 bases; junction bases not matched to a gene: 10. The CDR3 is 14 residues long. Germline V CDR1 and CDR2: SGHRS, YFSETQ. The CDR3 bases are TGCGCCAGCAGCCCGGGACAGTTTAGAAGTGGCTACACCTTC. Residues: CASSPGQFRSGYTF.

The chain couples TRBV7-9 to TRBJ1-1; TRBD1 agrees at 9 bases. CDR3 length equals 14 residues. J was trimmed by 10 bases and V by 5 bases; bases with no gene match: 11. CDR1 and CDR2 (germline): SEHNR, FQNEAQ (reference sequence). CDR3 nucleotides: TGTGCCAGCAGCCTTACAGGGGGCGTAGGGGGAGCTTTCTTT. This translates into CASSLTGGVGGAFF.

V is TRBV5-1 and J is TRBJ1-2; 8 bases agree with TRBD1. The CDR3 is 14 residues long. Germline loops: CDR1 SGHRS, CDR2 YFSETQ. The V segment lost 0 bases and the J segment 2 bases; nucleotides outside the gene matches: 0. The CDR3 coding sequence is TGCGCCAGCAGCTTGGACAGGGGGAACTATGGCTACACCTTC. Its translation: CASSLDRGNYGYTF.

The chain joins TRBV6-5 to TRBJ1-1, with D perhaps matching TRBD1 (6 bases). The V gene's germline CDR1 is MNHEY and CDR2 SVGAGI. Trimming stripped 4 bases from V and 6 bases from J, with 15 bases between. The CDR3 sequence is 14 residues long. The CDR3 loop is CASSSVQGSAEAFF. CDR3 nucleotides: TGTGCCAGCAGTTCTGTACAGGGCTCGGCTGAAGCTTTCTTT.

The V and J genes are TRBV6-5 and TRBJ1-2, with 7 bases identical to TRBD1. The germline CDR1 and CDR2 sequences are MNHEY and SVGAGI. After removal of 6 bases from V and 3 bases from J, the junction contained 7 bases not matched to a gene. The length of the CDR3 is 14 residues. DNA for the CDR3: TGTGCCAGCAGCCGAGGACAGGCGCACTATGGCTACACCTTC. This gives the protein CASSRGQAHYGYTF.

The V and J genes are TRBV5-1 and TRBJ2-3, with D possibly matching TRBD2 (6 bases). V gave up 3 bases and J gave up 5 bases, with 16 bases separating them. Germline loops: CDR1 SGHRS, CDR2 YFSETQ. This CDR3 is 15 amino acids long. CDR3 coding DNA: TGCGCCAGCAGCTACTCGGGGGTGAGGGAAGATACGCAGTATTTT. Amino acid sequence: CASSYSGVREDTQYF.

The CDR3, as DNA: TGCGCCAGCAGCTTGGTGCACATGACTCAATCAAACTATGGCTACACCTTC. Protein product: CASSLVHMTQSNYGYTF. The rearrangement links TRBV5-1 to TRBJ1-2; D is ambiguous. CDR3 length equals 17 residues. The V and J ends lost 0 bases and 2 bases respectively, with 17 bases between them. The V gene's germline CDR1 is SGHRS and CDR2 YFSETQ. The whole variable domain, filled in from reference TRBV5-1 and TRBJ1-2, reads KAGVTQTPRYLIKTRGQQVTLSCSPISGHRSVSWYQQTPGQGLQFLFEYFSETQRNKGNFPGRFSGRQFSNSRSEMNVSTLELGDSALYLCASSLVHMTQSNYGYTFGSGTRLTVV.

V and J are TRBV7-3 and TRBJ1-1, with a weak D call TRBD1 (5 bases). The CDR3 length is 13 residues. V was pared by 6 bases and J by 1 base, with 9 bases between. Looked up from germline, CDR1 is SGHTA and CDR2 is FQGTGA. As DNA, the CDR3 is TGTGCCAGCAGGGGGACTCCGAACACTGAAGCTTTCTTT. Translated, it gives CASRGTPNTEAFF.

The chain carries TRBV6-1 and TRBJ1-5; D remains ambiguous. The CDR3 is made up of 13 amino acids. Germline CDR1 MNHNS, CDR2 SASEGT. Trimming pared 2 bases from V and 0 bases from J, leaving 2 bases between. DNA of the CDR3: TGTGCCAGCAGTGAATATAGCAATCAGCCCCAGCATTTT. Translating it yields CASSEYSNQPQHF.

The CDR3 nucleotides read TGTGCCAGTAGTATAAGGGAGGGAGTATTATATGGCTACACCTTC. It yields the protein CASSIREGVLYGYTF. This chain links TRBV19 with TRBJ1-2; D is ambiguous. V lost 2 bases and J lost 5, with 15 bases in between. The CDR3 sequence is 15 residues long. From germline, CDR1 is LNHDA and CDR2 SQIVND (reference sequence).

The rearrangement links TRBV7-2 to TRBJ1-5; D might be TRBD1 (5 bases). The CDR3 length is 14 residues. V was pared by 5 bases and J by 2 bases, with 10 bases between. From germline, CDR1 is SGHTA and CDR2 FQGNSA. The CDR3 DNA follows: TGTGCCAGCAGCCCGGGGGGTGGCAATCAGCCCCAGCATTTT. Amino acids: CASSPGGGNQPQHF. Full variable domain (missing parts from reference TRBV7-2 and TRBJ1-5): GAGVSQSPSNKVTEKGKDVELRCDPISGHTALYWYRQSLGQGLEFLIYFQGNSAPDKSGLPSDRFSAERTGGSVSTLTIQRTQQEDSAVYLCASSPGGGNQPQHFGDGTRLSIL.

CDR3 sequence reads: CASSAGQADNQPQHF. The CDR3 DNA is TGTGCCAGCAGTGCCGGACAGGCTGACAATCAGCCCCAGCATTTT. The chain links TRBV2 to TRBJ1-5; 7 nucleotides line up with TRBD1. CDR3 length: 15 residues. Unmatched junction bases numbered 6, after V lost 4 bases and J lost 3 bases. CDR1 and CDR2 (germline): SNHLY, FYNNEI. The variable domain in full, with the rest retrieved from reference TRBV2 and TRBJ1-5, is EPEVTQTPSHQVTQMGQEVILRCVPISNHLYFYWYRQILGQKVEFLVSFYNNEISEKSEIFDDQFSVERPDGSNFTLKIRSTKLEDSAMYFCASSAGQADNQPQHFGDGTRLSIL.

The J gene is TRBJ2-1, the V gene TRBV5-1; tentatively, D is TRBD1 (6 bases). CDR3 length: 13 residues. V was pared by 5 bases and J by 7 bases, with 13 bases between. Germline CDR1 and CDR2: SGHRS and YFSETQ. The CDR3 loop reads CASRPEQGNEQFF. Here the CDR3 DNA reads TGCGCCAGCAGGCCCGAGCAGGGGAATGAGCAGTTCTTC.

J is TRBJ1-4 and V is TRBV5-5, with a weak D call TRBD1 (6 bases). The germline V gene encodes CDR1 SGHKS and CDR2 YYEKEE (reference sequence). V shed 5 bases and J shed 0 bases, with 14 bases lying between them. The length of the CDR3 is 16 residues. The CDR3 nucleotides are TGTGCCAGCAGTTCCAGGGGACGGACAACTAATGAAAAACTGTTTTTT. Amino acid sequence: CASSSRGRTTNEKLFF.

Notes on this clone: Other nucleotide sequences in the sample specify the same CDR3. This chain connects TRBV5-4 to TRBJ2-7; TRBD2 matches 7 bases. Unmatched junction bases numbered 0, after V lost 0 bases and J lost 0 bases. This CDR3 is built from 14 residues. From germline, CDR1 is SGHNT and CDR2 YYREEE (reference sequence). As DNA, the CDR3 is TGTGCCAGCAGCTTGGGCGGGAGCTCCTACGAGCAGTACTTC. Amino acid sequence: CASSLGGSSYEQYF.